This T cell receptor beta chain was obtained from a study of T cell responses to AZD1222 COVID-19 vaccine. Notes on the study in general: Baseline serostatus was positive in only a handful of AZD1222 recipients.

On this clone itself: Its antigen is as yet unknown.

Only in-frame clones appear in the TCRdb table, and some are missing; sequencing was by immunoSEQ multiplex PCR. Here the sample spans 100,000 to 130,000 clones, approximately 90% being singletons. There are 13 residues in the CDR3. Germline trimming cut 8 bases from V and 3 bases from J; bases unmatched to any gene: 1. Germline values: CDR1 ENHRY, CDR2 SYGVKD. This material consisted of peripheral blood, taken on day 0 of AZD1222 vaccination. The TCR sequence derives from an adult in good health. This sequence joins TRBV10-3 and TRBJ2-7; 13 bases line up with TRBD2. CDR3 sequence reads: CAIRLAGGYEQYF. The DNA for the CDR3 is TGTGCCATCCGACTAGCGGGGGGCTACGAGCAGTACTTC.